This T cell receptor (beta chain) was identified in a study of OX40 agonist ivuxolimab in advanced cancers. Looking at the study overall: Patients in the trial were receiving intravenous ivuxolimab every 2 weeks, at doses of 0.01 to 10 mg/kg.

Overall study results and limits: At doses 0.1 to 3.0 mg/kg, CD4+ and CD8+ clones expanded. Among expanded peripheral T cells, antigen specificity went undetermined.

Sequenced by immunoSEQ multiplex PCR; TCRdb stores in-frame clones only, minus some. The profile covers more than 70,000 clones, with approximately 88% appearing a single time and approximately 9.1% taken by the ten largest. Comments on this clone: Its antigen is undetermined.

The material sequenced was CD4+ or CD8+ T cells sorted from blood, taken in a trial of the OX40 agonist ivuxolimab. The receptor comes from an adult with an advanced solid tumor such as melanoma, head and neck, liver or kidney cancer.

This CDR3 is CATRIFSGANVLTF. Here the CDR3 DNA reads TGTGCCACCAGGATTTTCTCTGGGGCCAACGTCCTGACTTTC. The rearrangement uses TRBV15 and TRBJ2-6; no clear D. V lost 6 bases and J 0 bases, leaving 6 bases between the germline ends. CDR3 size: 14 residues. Germline V gene data show CDR1 as LNHNV and CDR2 as YYDKDF (reference sequence).